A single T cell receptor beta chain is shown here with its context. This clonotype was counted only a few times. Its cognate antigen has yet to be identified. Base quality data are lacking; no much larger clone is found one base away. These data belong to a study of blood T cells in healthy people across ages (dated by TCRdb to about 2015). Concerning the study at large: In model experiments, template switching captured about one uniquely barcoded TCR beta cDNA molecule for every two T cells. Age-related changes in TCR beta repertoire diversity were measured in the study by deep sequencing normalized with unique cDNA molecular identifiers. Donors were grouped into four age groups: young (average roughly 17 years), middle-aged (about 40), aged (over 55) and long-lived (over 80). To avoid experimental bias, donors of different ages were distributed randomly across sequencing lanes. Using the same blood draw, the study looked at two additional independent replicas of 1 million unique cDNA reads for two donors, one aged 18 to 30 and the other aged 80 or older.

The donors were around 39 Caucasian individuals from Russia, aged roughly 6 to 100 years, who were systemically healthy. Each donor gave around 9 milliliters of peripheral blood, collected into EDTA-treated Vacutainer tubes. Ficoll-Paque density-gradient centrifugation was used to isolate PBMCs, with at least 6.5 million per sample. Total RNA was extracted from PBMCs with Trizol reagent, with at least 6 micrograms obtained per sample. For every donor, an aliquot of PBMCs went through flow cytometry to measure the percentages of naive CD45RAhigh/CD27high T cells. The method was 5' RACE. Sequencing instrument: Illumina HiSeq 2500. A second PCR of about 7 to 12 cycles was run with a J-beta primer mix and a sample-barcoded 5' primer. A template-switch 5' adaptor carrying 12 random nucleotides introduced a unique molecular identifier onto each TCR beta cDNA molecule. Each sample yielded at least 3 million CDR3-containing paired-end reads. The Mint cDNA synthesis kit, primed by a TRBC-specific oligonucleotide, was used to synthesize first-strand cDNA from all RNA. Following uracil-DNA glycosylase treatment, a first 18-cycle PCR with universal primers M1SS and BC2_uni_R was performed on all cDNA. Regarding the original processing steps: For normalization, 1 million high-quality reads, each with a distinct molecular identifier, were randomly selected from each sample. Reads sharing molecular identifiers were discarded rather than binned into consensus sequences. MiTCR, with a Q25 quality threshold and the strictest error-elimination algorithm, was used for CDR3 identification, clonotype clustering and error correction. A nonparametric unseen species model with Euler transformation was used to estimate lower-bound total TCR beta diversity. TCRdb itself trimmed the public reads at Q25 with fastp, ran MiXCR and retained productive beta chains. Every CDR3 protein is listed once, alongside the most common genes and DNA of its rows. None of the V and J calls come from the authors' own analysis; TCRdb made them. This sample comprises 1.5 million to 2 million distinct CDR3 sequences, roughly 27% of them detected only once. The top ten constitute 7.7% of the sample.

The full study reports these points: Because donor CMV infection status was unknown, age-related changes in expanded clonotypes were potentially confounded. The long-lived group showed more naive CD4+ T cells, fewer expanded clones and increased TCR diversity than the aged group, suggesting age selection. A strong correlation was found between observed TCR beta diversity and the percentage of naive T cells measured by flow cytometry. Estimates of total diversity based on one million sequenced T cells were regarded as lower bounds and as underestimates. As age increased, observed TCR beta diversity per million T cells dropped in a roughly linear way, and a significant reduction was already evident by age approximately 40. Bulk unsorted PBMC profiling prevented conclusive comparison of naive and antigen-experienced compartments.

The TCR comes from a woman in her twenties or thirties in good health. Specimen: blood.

The DNA sequence is as follows: TGTGCCAGCAGCCCTTGGGATGAGCAGTTCTTC. This gives the protein CASSPWDEQFF. This chain joins TRBV7-2 to TRBJ2-1, with the D gene not confidently named. The CDR3 contains 11 residues, cysteine and phenylalanine counted. CDR3 DNA is the only sequence kept; it has 33 bases, read in frame from the first base. For CDR1 and CDR2, the germline V gene lists SGHTA and FQGNSA. V sheds 5 bases and J sheds 8 bases, leaving 7 bases between their ends.